Sequencing of this TCR beta chain was carried out in a study of T cells after yellow fever vaccination. This clonotype showed up many times. Template switching with 5'RACE generated the TCR cDNA and added a universal primer site and UMIs. TCRdb fed the 5' RACE reads into MiXCR, producing one record per CDR3 protein. Here the sample spans about 52,000 distinct CDR3 sequences, 6.6% being singletons. J gave up 7 bases and V 4 bases, and 19 bases lay outside the gene matches. This CDR3 spans 18 amino acids. Germline V CDR1 and CDR2: DFQATT, SNEGSKA (reference sequence). The rearrangement joins TRBV20-1 to TRBJ2-2; 9 positions match TRBD1. The sample here was CD8+ T cells not binding an NS4B(214-222) dextramer, sorted from PBMCs, taken roughly 46 days after the first yellow fever vaccination. This receptor was obtained from a man in his late teens or twenties who received the YFV17D yellow fever vaccine. CDR3 protein: CSATPYPLGQGQDGELFF. The CDR3 nucleotides read TGCAGTGCTACCCCTTACCCCCTGGGACAGGGCCAGGACGGGGAGCTGTTTTTT.